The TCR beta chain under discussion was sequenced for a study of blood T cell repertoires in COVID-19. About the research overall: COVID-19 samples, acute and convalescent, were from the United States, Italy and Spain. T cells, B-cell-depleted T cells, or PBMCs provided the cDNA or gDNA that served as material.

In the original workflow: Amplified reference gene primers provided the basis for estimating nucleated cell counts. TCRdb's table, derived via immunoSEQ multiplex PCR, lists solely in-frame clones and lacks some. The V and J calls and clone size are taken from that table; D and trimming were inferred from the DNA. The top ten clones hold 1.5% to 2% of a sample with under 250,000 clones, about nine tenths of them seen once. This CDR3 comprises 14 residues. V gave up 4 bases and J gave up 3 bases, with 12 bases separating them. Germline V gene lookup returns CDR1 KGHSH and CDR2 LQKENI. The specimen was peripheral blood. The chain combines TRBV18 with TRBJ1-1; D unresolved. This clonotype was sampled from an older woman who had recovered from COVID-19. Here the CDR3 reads CASSLEPRDTEAFF. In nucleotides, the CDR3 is TGTGCCAGCTCACTCGAACCCCGGGACACTGAAGCTTTCTTT.